This record concerns one T cell receptor beta chain sequence. The antigen is unknown. The sample is drawn from a study of T-cell reconstitution after alpha-beta-depleted transplantation in children. Study findings and constraints: At the one-year point after transplant, T-cell counts and TCRbeta diversity were found to come mostly from T cells that had been newly produced. Several patients had high TCRbeta diversity at day 60; it came from surviving recipient T cells and thymic progenitors. Two months or so post-transplant, alpha-beta T cells reportedly derived from several hundred expanded graft clones.

V lost 3 bases to trimming and J lost 8 bases; unmatched junction nucleotides: 6. The CDR3 is 16 amino acids. Germline loops: CDR1 LNHDA, CDR2 SQIVND (reference sequence). As it was prepared, the TCRbeta library received unique molecular identifiers. MiXCR was run by TCRdb on the PCR reads, yielding one entry per CDR3 protein. Found here are 90,000 to 100,000 distinct CDR3 sequences, more than 20% of them singletons; the top ten hold about a fifth. The chain recombines TRBV19 with TRBJ2-1; the match to TRBD2 covers 14 bases. The specimen was PBMCs, collected before TCRalphabeta/CD19-depleted stem cell transplant. This TCR came from a boy aged 2 to 10 with acute lymphoblastic leukemia, due to receive a stem cell transplant. The CDR3 is CASSMGLAGDLDEQFF. The CDR3 region has the DNA TGTGCCAGTAGTATGGGACTAGCGGGAGATTTAGATGAGCAGTTCTTC.